The text below deals with one TCR beta chain. In its sample, this clonotype was seen a few times. The clone's antigen remains unknown. No base qualities exist here, and no much larger clone lies one base off it. The approximately 40 donors, aged about 6 to 100 years, were systemically healthy Caucasian individuals from Russia. Each donor gave about 10 milliliters of peripheral blood, drawn into EDTA-treated Vacutainer tubes. Ficoll-Paque density-gradient centrifugation was used to isolate PBMCs, with at least 6 million obtained per sample. Total RNA, at least 5 micrograms per sample, was extracted from PBMCs with Trizol reagent. Naive CD45RAhigh/CD27high T cell percentages were measured by flow cytometry on a PBMC aliquot from every donor. V lost 6 bases and J lost 7 bases, and the count of bases not matched to a germline gene is 14. Its CDR3 holds 15 amino acids, cysteine through phenylalanine. Just CDR3 DNA is preserved here, 45 bases in frame from base 1. The germline V gene encodes CDR1 MNHEY and CDR2 SVGAGI.

The library was built by means of 5' RACE. Sequencing took place on an Illumina HiSeq 2500. The second PCR ran for about 6 to 11 cycles and used a J-beta primer mix along with a sample-barcoded 5' primer. Each TCR beta cDNA molecule received a unique molecular identifier from a template-switch 5' adaptor carrying 12 random nucleotides. At least 2.5 million CDR3-containing paired-end reads were obtained from each sample. All of the RNA was converted into first-strand cDNA using the Mint cDNA synthesis kit, with a TRBC-specific oligonucleotide serving as the primer. After uracil-DNA glycosylase treatment, a first 18-cycle PCR used universal primers M1SS and BC2_uni_R on all cDNA. The paper's processing steps were these. For normalization, 1 million high-quality reads were randomly selected from each sample, with every read carrying a distinct molecular identifier. Instead of being binned into consensus sequences, reads with shared molecular identifiers were discarded. MiTCR, run with a Q25 quality threshold and the strictest error-elimination algorithm, handled CDR3 identification, clonotype clustering and error correction. A nonparametric unseen species model with Euler transformation was used to estimate lower-bound total TCR beta diversity. TCRdb trimmed the raw reads at Q25, called clones with MiXCR and kept productive beta chains. Duplicate CDR3 protein sequences are folded into a single record with the most common DNA and genes. For this entry, the V and J calls and clone size follow TCRdb and not the study's own pipeline. For this sample there are fewer than 950,000 distinct CDR3 sequences; around 34% appear just once. The top ten clonotypes cover approximately 12% of the sample.

The data belong to a study of blood T cells in healthy people across ages (dated by TCRdb to 2014 to 2015). Describing the broader study: In model experiments, roughly one uniquely barcoded TCR beta cDNA molecule per two T cells was captured by template switching. Using the same blood draw, the study looked at two additional independent replicas of 1 million unique cDNA reads for two donors, one aged 18 to 29 and the other aged 80 or older. To track age-related changes in TCR beta repertoire diversity, the study relied on deep sequencing normalized with unique cDNA molecular identifiers. The donors were split into four age groups: young (average 16 years), middle-aged (roughly 42), aged (over 55) and long-lived (82). To avoid experimental bias, donors of different ages were spread randomly across the sequencing lanes.

Paper-wide results and their limitations: Since profiling was done on bulk unsorted PBMCs, naive and antigen-experienced compartments could not be conclusively compared. Compared with the aged group, more naive CD4+ T cells, fewer expanded clones and increased TCR diversity were shown by the long-lived group, suggesting age selection. Observed TCR beta diversity per million T cells fell roughly linearly with age, and a significant reduction was already apparent by age about 36. Estimates of total diversity based on one million sequenced T cells were regarded as lower bounds and as underestimates. Because the CMV infection status of the donors was unknown, age-related changes in expanded clonotypes may potentially have been confounded. The percentage of naive T cells measured by flow cytometry correlated strongly with observed TCR beta diversity.

The sequence is built from TRBV6-5 and TRBJ2-7, with TRBD2 identical over 8 junction bases. The TCR was taken from a man younger than 35 in good health. The sequencing input was blood. The sequenced DNA: TGTGCCAGCAGGACCGGGGGGGCCTTCCACAATGAGCAGTACTTC. Its product reads: CASRTGGAFHNEQYF.